What follows are 27 T cell receptor beta chains derived from one specimen sequenced in a study of human T cells and chemical hapten exposure. MiXCR, applied by TCRdb to the RACE reads, yields one record per CDR3 protein. The data contain 65,000 to 80,000 distinct CDR3 sequences, approximately 8% of them seen just once; the ten biggest clones take up under 2%. Regarding time point: healthy volunteer bleed at 6 weeks. From whole blood left unfractionated, total RNA was extracted. The sequencing sample was made of whole blood. Receptors were obtained from a male donor in good health. Some clones in this sample may be carry-over from other donors' samples.

A few counts support this clonotype. The chain recombines TRBV7-2 with TRBJ2-1; 10 bases agree with TRBD1. The germline CDR1 and CDR2 sequences are SGHTA and FQGNSA. V gave up 5 bases and J gave up 7 bases; unmatched junction bases: 11. This CDR3 has 16 amino acids. CDR3 residues: CASSGYRDRGRNEQFF. CDR3 DNA: TGTGCCAGCAGCGGTTACCGGGACAGGGGAAGGAATGAGCAGTTCTTC.

The chain has TRBV4-3 and TRBJ1-5; D is uncertain. V lost 0 bases, J lost 3 bases, and 15 bases lay in between. CDR3 length: 17 amino acids. Germline loops: CDR1 LGHNA, CDR2 YSLEER. DNA for the CDR3: TGCGCCAGCAGCCAAGATTCCGTCCGCCTTAACAATCAGCCCCAGCATTTT. This sequence encodes CASSQDSVRLNNQPQHF.

The chain carries TRBV7-9 and TRBJ2-7, with D unresolved. This CDR3 has 13 amino acids. Germline V gene data show CDR1 as SEHNR and CDR2 as FQNEAQ (reference sequence). Trimming cost V 7 bases and J 4 bases, with 14 bases left between them. DNA for the CDR3: TGTGCCAGCACCGAAGCTTATGGGTACGAGCAGTACTTC. Its protein product is CASTEAYGYEQYF.

This clonotype was counted ten times or more. CDR3 nucleotide sequence: TGTGCCAGCAGCACCGACGGAAACTCCTACAATGAGCAGTTCTTC. Amino acid sequence: CASSTDGNSYNEQFF. This chain connects TRBV3-1 to TRBJ2-1; D unresolved. Germline V gene sequence: CDR1 LGHDT, CDR2 YNNKEL (reference sequence). V was pared by 5 bases and J by 0 bases, with 11 bases between. The length of the CDR3 is 15 residues.

A note on this clonotype: It may be a read error: a sequence one base away is much more abundant. The rearrangement joins TRBV5-6 to TRBJ1-5; D is possibly TRBD1 (5 bases). This CDR3 has 15 residues. Germline assignment: CDR1 SGHDT and CDR2 YYEEEE. The CDR3 region is CANSSGGWGNQPQHF. The CDR3 DNA reads TGTGCCAACAGCTCTGGGGGGTGGGGCAATCAGCCCCAGCATTTT.

This clonotype came up a few times. V is TRBV20-1 and J is TRBJ2-3; TRBD2 matches 12 bases. This CDR3 contains 14 residues. The trim removed 5 bases at V and 5 bases at J, leaving 5 bases unmatched. CDR1 is DFQATT, CDR2 SNEGSKA, per germline (reference sequence). CDR3 sequence reads: CSARLAGVIDTQYF. As DNA, the CDR3 is TGCAGTGCTCGACTAGCGGGAGTAATAGATACGCAGTATTTT.

This clonotype was seen a handful of times. The chain links TRBV7-9 to TRBJ2-7; 7 bases agree with TRBD2. The V gene's germline CDR1 is SEHNR and CDR2 FQNEAQ (reference sequence). Losses at the gene ends were 4 bases for V and 2 bases for J; bases not matched to a gene: 8. This CDR3 comprises 15 residues. CDR3 residues: CASSYLGGSPYEQYF. CDR3 DNA sequence: TGTGCCAGCAGCTATCTTGGCGGGAGTCCCTACGAGCAGTACTTC.

As DNA, the CDR3 is TGTGCCAGCAGGCGGGTGGGCACAGATACGCAGTATTTT. Its translation is CASRRVGTDTQYF. This rearrangement joins TRBV7-2 to TRBJ2-3; tentative D call: TRBD2 (5 bases). From germline, CDR1 is SGHTA and CDR2 FQGNSA. The CDR3 runs to 13 residues. V lost 6 bases and J 1 base, leaving 8 bases between the germline ends.

The chain uses TRBV2 and TRBJ1-2; TRBD1 matches at 7 bases. This CDR3 has 15 amino acids. The trim removed 1 base at V and 8 bases at J, leaving 10 bases unmatched. The germline CDR1 and CDR2 sequences are SNHLY and FYNNEI. In nucleotides, the CDR3 is TGTGCCAGCAGTGAAGGCGCAGGGGGATTGGAGGGCTACACCTTC. Translating gives CASSEGAGGLEGYTF. Based on the CDR3 plus reference TRBV2 and TRBJ1-2, the full variable domain is EPEVTQTPSHQVTQMGQEVILRCVPISNHLYFYWYRQILGQKVEFLVSFYNNEISEKSEIFDDQFSVERPDGSNFTLKIRSTKLEDSAMYFCASSEGAGGLEGYTFGSGTRLTVV.

This clonotype occurred a few times. The J gene is TRBJ2-3, the V gene TRBV6-1, with D perhaps matching TRBD2 (5 bases). Trimming removed 7 bases from V and 0 bases from J, with 14 bases in between. The CDR3 sequence is 15 residues long. Per germline, CDR1 MNHNS and CDR2 SASEGT. The CDR3 protein is CASTKGAASTDTQYF. The CDR3 DNA follows: TGTGCCAGCACCAAGGGAGCGGCTAGCACAGATACGCAGTATTTT.

The V gene is TRBV5-4, the J gene TRBJ2-1; TRBD2 aligns across 11 bases. After removal of 4 bases from V and 2 bases from J, the junction contained 2 bases not matched to a gene. CDR1 SGHNT and CDR2 YYREEE come from the germline V gene (reference sequence). The CDR3 is 15 residues long. The CDR3 DNA sequence: TGTGCCAGCAGCGGGACTAGCGGTACCTACAATGAGCAGTTCTTC. Protein sequence: CASSGTSGTYNEQFF. The variable domain in full, with the rest retrieved from reference TRBV5-4 and TRBJ2-1, is ETGVTQSPTHLIKTRGQQVTLRCSSQSGHNTVSWYQQALGQGPQFIFQYYREEENGRGNFPPRFSGLQFPNYSSELNVNALELDDSALYLCASSGTSGTYNEQFFGPGTRLTVL.

Many counts were recorded for this clonotype. The chain employs TRBV7-6 and TRBJ1-1; TRBD1 matches 7 bases. This CDR3 region has 14 residues. Germline lookup yields CDR1 SGHVS and CDR2 FNYEAQ. The V gene end was trimmed by 2 bases and the J gene end by 5 bases; junction bases not matched to a gene: 5. For the CDR3, the DNA is TGTGCCAGCAGCTTATCCCCAGGGGGGACTGAAGCTTTCTTT. Encoded protein: CASSLSPGGTEAFF.

V usage is TRBV12-3 or TRBV12-4 and J usage is TRBJ1-3, with D hard to call. The CDR3 totals 13 residues. Trimming removed 0 bases from V and 4 bases from J, with 4 bases in between. The CDR3 sequence is CASSLAGGNTIYF. The CDR3 nucleotides read TGTGCCAGCAGTTTAGCTGGGGGAAACACCATATATTTT.

The chain has TRBV11-2 and TRBJ2-2; TRBD2 matches 13 bases. This CDR3 is built from 16 residues. The germline CDR1 and CDR2 sequences are SGHAT and FQNNGV. J lost 5 bases, V lost 7 bases, and 7 bases had no gene match. The CDR3 region has the DNA TGTGCCAGCACTGGAACGGGACTAGCGGGAACCGGGGAGCTGTTTTTT. Its translation is CASTGTGLAGTGELFF.

Relative to its sample, this clonotype is medium-sized. The chain links TRBV20-1 to TRBJ1-6; 9 nucleotides line up with TRBD1. The V and J ends lost 3 bases and 10 bases, in that order; junction bases with no gene match: 7. The CDR3 sequence is 14 residues long. Germline-derived CDR1 and CDR2 are DFQATT and SNEGSKA (reference sequence). Written as DNA, the CDR3 is TGCAGTGCTAGTGGGGGGACAGGGTCCTCACCCCTCCACTTT. Protein: CSASGGTGSSPLHF.

The V call is TRBV5-1, the J call TRBJ2-7; the D gene is possibly TRBD1 (5 bases). Looked up from germline, CDR1 is SGHRS and CDR2 is YFSETQ. Between the trimmed V and J ends, which lost 4 bases and 3 bases, there was a span of 11 bases. This CDR3 comprises 13 residues. CDR3 sequence: CASSPTENYEQYF. CDR3 coding DNA: TGCGCCAGCAGCCCGACAGAAAACTACGAGCAGTACTTC. Supplemented by reference TRBV5-1 and TRBJ2-7, the full variable domain reads KAGVTQTPRYLIKTRGQQVTLSCSPISGHRSVSWYQQTPGQGLQFLFEYFSETQRNKGNFPGRFSGRQFSNSRSEMNVSTLELGDSALYLCASSPTENYEQYFGPGTRLTVT.

This clonotype was counted between two and nine times. The V and J genes are TRBV29-1 and TRBJ2-6; D uncertain. CDR1 is SQVTM and CDR2 is ANQGSEA in the germline V gene. V was shortened by 4 bases and J by 1 base, with 8 bases between the two germline ends. The CDR3 covers 14 residues. CDR3 sequence: CSVVSVSGANVLTF. For the CDR3, the DNA is TGCAGCGTTGTCTCCGTTTCTGGGGCCAACGTCCTGACTTTC. Full variable domain (remainder filled in from reference TRBV29-1 and TRBJ2-6): SAVISQKPSRDICQRGTSLTIQCQVDSQVTMMFWYRQQPGQSLTLIATANQGSEATYESGFVIDKFPISRPNLTFSTLTVSNMSPEDSSIYLCSVVSVSGANVLTFGAGSRLTVL.

This clonotype was recorded a few times. The chain links TRBV27 to TRBJ2-1; D tentatively fits TRBD1 or TRBD2 (5 bases each). Germline V gene lookup returns CDR1 MNHEY and CDR2 SMNVEV (reference sequence). Trimming cost V 5 bases and J 9 bases, with 14 bases left between them. The CDR3 length is 13 residues. The CDR3, as DNA: TGTGCCAGCAGTCCCGGGACCGGACGTGAGCAGTTCTTC. It yields the protein CASSPGTGREQFF.

This clonotype was detected a few times. The genes are TRBV6-4 and TRBJ2-2; the D is unclear. The CDR3 is made up of 13 amino acids. V lost 0 bases and J lost 4, with 3 bases in between. CDR1 is MRHNA and CDR2 is SNTAGT in the germline V gene. The CDR3 reads CASSDSATGELFF. The CDR3 DNA reads TGTGCCAGCAGTGACTCTGCCACCGGGGAGCTGTTTTTT.

The CDR3 coding sequence is TGTGCCAGCAGTCCGTCGGCAGGGCTGGAATTCTTC. This sequence encodes CASSPSAGLEFF. The V call is TRBV12-3 or TRBV12-4, the J call TRBJ2-1; TRBD1 might be the D (5 bases). Trimming took off 5 bases at V and 16 bases at J, with 18 bases between the two ends. This CDR3 is 12 amino acids long.

Ten or more counts support this clonotype. The chain carries TRBV7-6 and TRBJ2-3, with 9 bases that match TRBD1. The V gene's germline CDR1 is SGHVS and CDR2 FNYEAQ. V gave up 2 bases and J gave up 4 bases; unmatched junction bases: 7. There are 16 residues in the CDR3. As DNA, the CDR3 is TGTGCCAGCAGCTTACCAGGACAGGGGAAATCAGATACGCAGTATTTT. Its translation is CASSLPGQGKSDTQYF.

In its sample, this clonotype was seen many times. The chain uses TRBV6-2 or TRBV6-3 and TRBJ2-5, with TRBD1 matching over 8 bases. V was clipped by 5 bases and J by 6 bases; unmatched bases: 8. Germline values: CDR1 MNHEY, CDR2 SVGEGT. This CDR3 is built from 14 residues. CDR3 sequence (DNA): TGTGCCAGCAGTCTCCTGACAGGGGTGAAGACCCAGTACTTC. It specifies CASSLLTGVKTQYF.

This clonotype was detected ten times or more. V gene TRBV29-1 combines with J gene TRBJ1-1; D uncertain. V dropped 7 bases and J dropped 1 base, with 7 bases sitting between them. The CDR3 covers 11 residues. Germline V gene lookup returns CDR1 SQVTM and CDR2 ANQGSEA. The DNA for the CDR3 is TGCAGCGCCACAGAGAACACTGAAGCTTTCTTT. Its protein is CSATENTEAFF.

The chain has TRBV5-6 and TRBJ1-4; D unresolved. The CDR3 loop spans 14 amino acids. The ends were cut back, 0 bases at V and 4 bases at J, with 7 bases in the middle. CDR1 and CDR2 from the germline V gene are SGHDT and YYEEEE. This CDR3 reads CASSLGVLNEKLFF. DNA of the CDR3: TGTGCCAGCAGCTTGGGTGTGCTTAATGAAAAACTGTTTTTT.

This clonotype occurred many times. The genes are TRBV29-1 and TRBJ2-3, with D hard to call. V lost 7 bases and J lost 1, with 21 bases in between. There are 16 residues in the CDR3. Germline values: CDR1 SQVTM, CDR2 ANQGSEA. This chain's CDR3 is CSAPVVGPMGTDTQYF. The CDR3 coding sequence is TGCAGCGCCCCAGTAGTCGGTCCGATGGGCACAGATACGCAGTATTTT.

The chain employs TRBV4-2 and TRBJ1-1; D is ambiguous. This CDR3 is 14 amino acids long. Trimming cost V 0 bases and J 1 base, with 6 bases left between them. Germline CDR1 is LGHNA and CDR2 is YNFKEQ. The CDR3 loop is CASSQDLKNTEAFF. The CDR3 nucleotides read TGTGCCAGCAGCCAAGATTTAAAGAACACTGAAGCTTTCTTT.

In the case of this clonotype: Given a much more abundant clone one base away, this may be a read error. The gene calls are TRBV7-6 and TRBJ2-3, with a weak D call TRBD2 (5 bases). Germline assignment: CDR1 SGHVS and CDR2 FNYEAQ. The CDR3 is made up of 18 amino acids. Between the trimmed V and J ends, which lost 2 bases and 4 bases, there was a span of 22 bases. CDR3 in DNA: TGTGCCAGCAGCTTAAAGTCGGTCGGCAAACCTAGCTCAGATACGCAGTATTTT. Protein product: CASSLKSVGKPSSDTQYF.